This TCR beta chain was profiled in a study of cytomegalovirus exposure and HLA in healthy donors. This CDR3 has 14 amino acids. Per the germline V gene, CDR1 is SGHRS and CDR2 is YFSETQ. V gave up 6 bases and J gave up 0 bases, with 11 bases separating them. Researchers ran the PCR with 60 Vbeta and 13 Jbeta primers. Profiling relied on immunoSEQ multiplex PCR, and the TCRdb table lists in-frame clones only, not all of them. The sample lists 150,000 to 200,000 clones, about 69% occurring once. This TCR derives from a human donor in good health. Sequencing used PBMCs. V gene TRBV5-1 combines with J gene TRBJ2-3; possible D gene TRBD2, 5 bases. In nucleotides, the CDR3 is TGCGCCAGCACAAGCGGAGCTAGCACAGATACGCAGTATTTT. Residues: CASTSGASTDTQYF.